This T cell receptor beta chain was captured by sequencing in a study of chemoradiotherapy in HPV16-positive cancers. In the study overall: Candidate HPV-specific T-cell clones and common TCR motifs came from functional assays in a couple of HPV16-positive patients. Study-level findings and limits: Better recurrence-free survival went with HPV-responsive T-cell expansion in HPV16-positive patients.

This clone was found once. Its antigen is not identified. Repertoires were sampled repeatedly during chemoradiotherapy. Some clones are missing from TCRdb's copy, which holds only in-frame ones; the method was immunoSEQ multiplex PCR. The sample contains 29,000 or so clones, 93% of which appear only once. This CDR3 spans 14 amino acids. Looked up from germline, CDR1 is SEHNR and CDR2 is FQNEAQ (reference sequence). V was trimmed by 4 bases and J by 2 bases, leaving 11 bases between them. The V gene is TRBV7-9, the J gene TRBJ1-2; D gene unclear. Source: blood, taken from a patient who underwent chemoradiotherapy. The receptor was isolated from a human donor with HPV-associated anogenital cancer. CDR3 bases: TGTGCCAGCAGCTACCTTTCGGGGAACTATGGCTACACCTTC. Translation: CASSYLSGNYGYTF. Full variable domain (remainder filled in from reference TRBV7-9 and TRBJ1-2): DTGVSQNPRHKITKRGQNVTFRCDPISEHNRLYWYRQTLGQGPEFLTYFQNEAQLEKSRLLSDRFSAERPKGSFSTLEIQRTEQGDSAMYLCASSYLSGNYGYTFGSGTRLTVV.